This record looks at one T cell receptor beta chain sequence and its context. The CDR3 covers 13 residues. V was pared by 3 bases and J by 2 bases, with 4 bases of the junction left unmatched. CDR1 is GTSNPN, CDR2 SVGIG, per germline (reference sequence). The authors extracted RNA and reverse transcribed it into cDNA as the sequencing template. Sequencing was performed with immunoSEQ multiplex PCR; in TCRdb, only in-frame clones are kept and a portion is missing. The sample gives 98,000 or so clones, about 64% of which show up once; 15% to 17% is in the top ten. This sample is drawn from a study of CD8+ T cells in alopecia areata. Study-wide background: Treated patients were dosed with oral tofacitinib, taking 5 to 10 mg twice daily.

The treatment denotes: oral pan-JAK inhibitor, 5-10 mg twice daily. The chain carries TRBV30 and TRBJ2-7, with 7 bases identical to TRBD1. The sample in question was CD8+ T cells sorted from blood, obtained at week 4, from a patient treated with tofacitinib. This TCR was sampled from a human donor with alopecia areata. The CDR3 reads CAWSTGQAYEQYF. The CDR3, as DNA: TGTGCCTGGAGCACCGGACAGGCCTACGAGCAGTACTTC.